Below, 17 T cell receptor beta chains from the same sample are listed, as sequenced in a study of blood T cell repertoires in COVID-19. The data were produced by immunoSEQ multiplex PCR, yet TCRdb's version contains in-frame clones alone and is incomplete. The sample includes about 290,000 clones, around four fifths of them seen just once. Source material: peripheral blood. The receptors originated from a woman between 45 and 65 years old with active or convalescent COVID-19.

The chain recombines TRBV15 with TRBJ1-2; D is unresolved. Germline-derived CDR1 and CDR2 are LNHNV and YYDKDF (reference sequence). CDR3 length equals 16 residues. The germline V and J ends were trimmed by 1 base and 0 bases, with 12 bases remaining between them. CDR3 sequence (DNA): TGTGCCACCAGCAGAGTAGAGACTAAAGCTAACTATGGCTACACCTTC. Translation gives CATSRVETKANYGYTF.

The chain employs TRBV11-2 and TRBJ2-7; D might be TRBD1 (5 bases). This CDR3 has 12 residues. CDR1 and CDR2 (germline): SGHAT, FQNNGV. V dropped 5 bases and J dropped 5 bases, with 10 bases sitting between them. The CDR3 DNA is TGTGCCAGCAGCCCAACAGGAGACGAGCAGTACTTC. Protein product: CASSPTGDEQYF.

This sequence joins TRBV9 and TRBJ1-4, with a weak D call TRBD1 (5 bases). The germline V gene encodes CDR1 SGDLS and CDR2 YYNGEE. The CDR3 consists of 16 residues. V was shortened by 2 bases and J by 8 bases, with 19 bases between the two germline ends. DNA for the CDR3: TGTGCCAGCAGCGTTGAGCCGGGGGGAGTTGGGGAAAAACTGTTTTTT. The encoded protein is CASSVEPGGVGEKLFF.

This clone was found a few times. V gene TRBV6-5 combines with J gene TRBJ2-1, with a weak D call TRBD2 (5 bases). The V and J ends lost 6 bases and 7 bases respectively, with 13 bases between them. Germline CDR1 and CDR2: MNHEY and SVGAGI. The CDR3 loop spans 13 amino acids. CDR3 coding DNA: TGTGCCAGCAGCCCGGGGTGGGGTAATGAGCAGTTCTTC. The encoded protein is CASSPGWGNEQFF.

The CDR3 loop is CASCRQGGGSPLHF. CDR3 nucleotide sequence: TGTGCCAGCTGCAGACAGGGAGGAGGTTCACCCCTCCACTTT. This sequence joins TRBV27 and TRBJ1-6; TRBD1 aligns across 7 bases. Per germline, CDR1 MNHEY and CDR2 SMNVEV (reference sequence). Germline trimming cut 8 bases from V and 9 bases from J; bases unmatched to any gene: 10. The CDR3 covers 14 residues.

For this clone: It may be a read error: a sequence one base away is much more abundant. Other DNA sequences of this sample code for an identical CDR3. This rearrangement joins TRBV2 to TRBJ1-5; D is uncertain. The V end was cut by 2 bases, the J end by 2 bases, with 4 bases between. CDR1 is SNHLY and CDR2 is FYNNEI in the germline V gene. The length of the CDR3 is 13 residues. This chain's CDR3 is CASSEQGNQPQHF. The CDR3 DNA follows: TGTGCCAGCAGTGAACAGGGCAATCAGCCCCAGCATTTT.

This chain connects TRBV5-1 to TRBJ2-5, with 14 bases lining up with TRBD2. Germline trimming cut 4 bases from V and 4 bases from J; bases unmatched to any gene: 9. In germline, CDR1 is SGHRS, CDR2 YFSETQ. CDR3 length: 17 amino acids. The CDR3 DNA reads as TGCGCCAGCAGCCTGGTCGGGACTAGCGGGAGCGGAGAGACCCAGTACTTC. This gives the protein CASSLVGTSGSGETQYF.

The chain carries TRBV15 and TRBJ2-3; D might be TRBD2 (5 bases). The V end was cut by 1 base, the J end by 0 bases, with 5 bases between. The CDR3 length is 14 residues. Germline lookup yields CDR1 LNHNV and CDR2 YYDKDF (reference sequence). The CDR3 loop is CATSRGGSTDTQYF. CDR3 coding DNA: TGTGCCACCAGCAGAGGCGGGAGCACAGATACGCAGTATTTT.

V usage is TRBV7-2 and J usage is TRBJ1-3; 7 bases are a match to TRBD1. The CDR3 spans 15 residues. Germline CDR1 and CDR2: SGHTA and FQGNSA. Trimming took 6 bases from V and 0 from J; bases not matched to a gene: 5. CDR3 in DNA: TGTGCCAGCAGACCTCGGACAGGCTCTGGAAACACCATATATTTT. Amino acid sequence: CASRPRTGSGNTIYF.

The J gene is TRBJ1-2, the V gene TRBV29-1; TRBD1 agrees at 8 bases. V lost 0 bases and J lost 3; bases outside the gene matches: 6. The V gene's germline CDR1 is SQVTM and CDR2 ANQGSEA. This CDR3 contains 15 residues. CDR3 region: CSVEDPRGQYYGYTF. In nucleotides, the CDR3 is TGCAGCGTTGAAGATCCCAGGGGGCAATACTATGGCTACACCTTC.

This clone was observed a single time. The chain joins TRBV11-2 to TRBJ2-7; D may be TRBD2 (5 bases). Looked up from germline, CDR1 is SGHAT and CDR2 is FQNNGV. CDR3 size: 14 residues. V lost 5 bases, J lost 2 bases, and 13 bases lay in between. CDR3 loop: CASSLGLVAYEQYF. The CDR3 DNA is TGTGCCAGCAGCCTAGGACTGGTTGCCTACGAGCAGTACTTC.

The V and J genes are TRBV7-6 and TRBJ2-7; 8 bases fit TRBD1. Germline CDR1 and CDR2: SGHVS and FNYEAQ. V trimming: 0 bases; J trimming: 0 bases; junction bases outside the gene matches: 1. This CDR3 has 15 amino acids. The DNA for the CDR3 is TGTGCCAGCAGCTTAGCCGGGACAGGCTCCTACGAGCAGTACTTC. Protein: CASSLAGTGSYEQYF.

The rearrangement uses TRBV27 and TRBJ2-2, with 10 positions matching TRBD1. Germline lookup yields CDR1 MNHEY and CDR2 SMNVEV (reference sequence). The length of the CDR3 is 18 residues. V dropped 6 bases and J dropped 0; count of bases not matched to a gene: 10. Here the CDR3 DNA reads TGTGCCAGCAGCCGAGGGACAGGGGTATGGACGAACACCGGGGAGCTGTTTTTT. Its translation is CASSRGTGVWTNTGELFF.

The genes are TRBV20-1 and TRBJ1-5; weak D call: TRBD1 (5 bases). The germline gives CDR1 DFQATT, CDR2 SNEGSKA (reference sequence). CDR3 size: 12 residues. V was cut by 6 bases and J by 4 bases, with 10 bases left in between. The DNA for the CDR3 is TGCAGTGCAAGTAAGGGGAATCAGCCCCAGCATTTT. Translating gives CSASKGNQPQHF.

The V and J genes are TRBV25-1 and TRBJ2-1; perhaps TRBD2 as D (5 bases). The CDR3 has 15 amino acids. The germline V gene encodes CDR1 MGHDK and CDR2 SYGVNS. V lost 10 bases and J lost 8, with 24 bases in between. The CDR3 sequence is CATSDFSLSNDEQFF. DNA for the CDR3: TGTGCCACCTCGGACTTTAGCCTCTCAAACGATGAGCAGTTCTTC.

The J gene is TRBJ1-5, the V gene TRBV6-5, with D hard to call. Trimming pared 2 bases from V and 4 bases from J, leaving 12 bases between. Looked up from germline, CDR1 is MNHEY and CDR2 is SVGAGI. This CDR3 comprises 15 residues. CDR3 in amino acids: CASSYEGRPNQPQHF. The CDR3 bases are TGTGCCAGCAGTTACGAGGGCAGACCAAATCAGCCCCAGCATTTT.

The chain carries TRBV24-1 and TRBJ2-1, with 9 nucleotides matching TRBD2. V was pared by 5 bases and J by 9 bases, with 10 bases of the junction left unmatched. Germline values: CDR1 KGHDR, CDR2 SFDVKD. The CDR3 spans 15 residues. CDR3 loop: CATSGLGGRGGEQFF. The DNA of the CDR3 is TGTGCCACCAGTGGTCTCGGCGGGAGGGGGGGTGAGCAGTTCTTC.